The source of this T cell receptor (beta chain) is a study of blood T cell repertoires in COVID-19. Overall study context: Collection of acute and convalescent COVID-19 samples took place in the United States, Italy and Spain. PBMCs, B-cell-depleted T cells, or T cells provided the cDNA or gDNA that made up the material.

Original processing methods: Estimates of nucleated cell counts were drawn from the amplification of reference gene primers. Clones were sequenced by immunoSEQ multiplex PCR, and TCRdb holds only the in-frame ones, with some missing. D and trimming were read from the DNA, whereas the V and J calls and clone size are those reported in that table. The sample lists about 210,000 clones, roughly nine tenths occurring once. Germline loops: CDR1 MNHEY, CDR2 SMNVEV (reference sequence). The CDR3 runs to 15 residues. Deletions cut 0 bases from V and 6 bases from J, with 14 bases between. The sequence was obtained from a man aged 40-50 years with acute or convalescent COVID-19. The rearrangement links TRBV27 to TRBJ1-1; D perhaps matches TRBD1 (5 bases). Material for sequencing was peripheral blood. The CDR3 loop reads CASSLSGANVPEAFF. The DNA of the CDR3 is TGTGCCAGCAGTTTATCAGGGGCAAACGTACCTGAAGCTTTCTTT.